One T cell receptor (beta chain) is described in this entry. This record comes from a study of CD8 T cells in Susac syndrome. This CDR3 spans 15 amino acids. Per germline, CDR1 SGHVS and CDR2 FQNEAQ. Trimming took 6 bases from V and 4 from J; bases not matched to a gene: 9. An input of 0.5 to 1 ug of RNA was subjected to reverse transcription using random hexamers. Multiplex PCR with immunoSEQ amplified the TCR beta CDR3 across 54 Vbeta and 13 Jbeta. TCRdb fed the immunoSEQ multiplex PCR reads into MiXCR, producing one record per CDR3 protein. In the table there are roughly 120,000 distinct CDR3 sequences, 90% to 95% of which are singletons.

Sequencing was done on a sample of CD4+ T cells from PBMCs. The origin of this receptor is a human donor in good health. The rearrangement uses TRBV7-8 and TRBJ2-1; 7 bases fit TRBD2. The CDR3: CASSSHSGQYNEQFF. CDR3 DNA: TGTGCCAGCAGTTCGCATAGCGGGCAGTACAATGAGCAGTTCTTC.